This T cell receptor (beta chain) was captured in a study of T cell clonotyping in hematopoietic cell transplantation. In its sample, this clone was seen a few times. Measured with immunoSEQ multiplex PCR; TCRdb has only the in-frame clones, and not every one. The sample consists of around 9,100 clones, around 80% of them appearing once. Between the trimmed V and J ends, which lost 6 bases and 2 bases, there was a span of 6 bases. From germline, CDR1 is WSHSY and CDR2 SAAADI. This CDR3 has 12 amino acids. Stated time point: recipient sample about 28 days before transplant, after cytoreduction. The sequences come from peripheral blood mononuclear cells, collected before stem cell transplant. This receptor was obtained from a man in his sixties with acute myeloid leukemia. Some clones in this sample may be carry-over from other donors' samples. The chain employs TRBV10-2 and TRBJ2-3; no clear D. This chain's CDR3 is CASRLNTDTQYF. The CDR3, as DNA: TGCGCCAGCAGGTTAAACACAGATACGCAGTATTTT.